The 27 T cell receptor beta chains below all came from one sample that was sequenced in a study of cytomegalovirus exposure and HLA in healthy donors. Both 60 Vbeta primers and 13 Jbeta primers went into the PCR. Sequencing was performed with immunoSEQ multiplex PCR; in TCRdb, only in-frame clones are kept and a portion is missing. The table has around 140,000 clones, around 73% seen once. Sequencing used PBMCs. These TCRs come from a female donor in good health and CMV-seronegative.

The chain employs TRBV19 and TRBJ1-1; 7 positions match TRBD1. Trimming cost V 6 bases and J 4 bases; bases outside gene matches: 5. CDR1 is LNHDA, CDR2 SQIVND, per germline (reference sequence). The CDR3 spans 13 residues. The DNA for the CDR3 is TGTGCCAGTAGCCCCGCAGGGGGCACTGAAGCTTTCTTT. This translates into CASSPAGGTEAFF.

The gene calls are TRBV20-1 and TRBJ1-5; no definite D call. The V gene's germline CDR1 is DFQATT and CDR2 SNEGSKA (reference sequence). V dropped 3 bases and J dropped 10 bases, with 10 bases sitting between them. This CDR3 has 11 residues. The CDR3 here is CSASAAGPQHF. In DNA, the CDR3 is TGCAGTGCTAGTGCCGCAGGTCCCCAGCATTTT.

V and J are TRBV15 and TRBJ2-5; D remains unclear. V was clipped by 2 bases and J by 2 bases, with 12 bases between them. Germline CDR1 is LNHNV and CDR2 is YYDKDF (reference sequence). The CDR3 contains 15 residues. The CDR3 is CATSRLSTYQETQYF. The CDR3 region has the DNA TGTGCCACCAGCAGACTCTCGACATATCAAGAGACCCAGTACTTC. The full variable domain, rest sourced from reference TRBV15 and TRBJ2-5, is DAMVIQNPRYQVTQFGKPVTLSCSQTLNHNVMYWYQQKSSQAPKLLFHYYDKDFNNEADTPDNFQSRRPNTSFCFLDIRSPGLGDTAMYLCATSRLSTYQETQYFGPGTRLLVL.

About this clone itself: Other DNA sequences in the sample encode the same CDR3. The chain uses TRBV4-3 and TRBJ2-5, with 7 bases lining up with TRBD1. The DNA end is more similar to TRBJ2-7, so the J call may be wrong. Looked up from germline, CDR1 is LGHNA and CDR2 is YSLEER. CDR3 size: 13 residues. CDR3 DNA sequence: TGCGCCAGCAGCCAAGGGACAGGATACGAGCAGTACTTC. Residues: CASSQGTGYEQYF.

The J gene is TRBJ2-1, the V gene TRBV5-1, with 7 bases that match TRBD1. Germline CDR1 is SGHRS and CDR2 is YFSETQ. Trimming took 2 bases from V and 3 from J; bases not matched to a gene: 8. The CDR3 totals 16 residues. CDR3 sequence (DNA): TGCGCCAGCAGCTTACGTCGAGGGACAGTCTACAATGAGCAGTTCTTC. Amino acids: CASSLRRGTVYNEQFF.

This clone has only one observation. V gene TRBV18 combines with J gene TRBJ2-2; 10 bases line up with TRBD2. V gave up 1 base and J gave up 6 bases; unmatched junction bases: 11. The germline V gene encodes CDR1 KGHSH and CDR2 LQKENI. The CDR3 is 18 residues long. In nucleotides, the CDR3 is TGTGCCAGCTCACCACGCGACAGCGGGAGGGTGTTCGCCGGGGAGCTGTTTTTT. Translated: CASSPRDSGRVFAGELFF. The variable domain in full, completed from reference TRBV18 and TRBJ2-2, reads NAGVMQNPRHLVRRRGQEARLRCSPMKGHSHVYWYRQLPEEGLKFMVYLQKENIIDESGMPKERFSAEFPKEGPSILRIQQVVRGDSAAYFCASSPRDSGRVFAGELFFGEGSRLTVL.

The chain employs TRBV19 and TRBJ1-5; 10 bases map to TRBD1. CDR3 length equals 17 residues. After removal of 4 bases from V and 0 bases from J, the junction contained 6 bases not matched to a gene. Germline V gene lookup returns CDR1 LNHDA and CDR2 SQIVND (reference sequence). The DNA of the CDR3 is TGTGCCAGTAGTACCCGGACAGGGGGATTTAGCAATCAGCCCCAGCATTTT. It translates to CASSTRTGGFSNQPQHF.

V gene TRBV5-1 combines with J gene TRBJ1-6; D is possibly TRBD1 (6 bases). V dropped 1 base and J dropped 5 bases, with 10 bases sitting between them. Germline V gene lookup returns CDR1 SGHRS and CDR2 YFSETQ. The CDR3 contains 15 residues. The CDR3 protein is CASSLLTGHNSPLHF. The CDR3 coding sequence is TGCGCCAGCAGCTTGTTGACAGGACATAATTCACCCCTCCACTTT. The whole variable domain, filled in from reference TRBV5-1 and TRBJ1-6, reads KAGVTQTPRYLIKTRGQQVTLSCSPISGHRSVSWYQQTPGQGLQFLFEYFSETQRNKGNFPGRFSGRQFSNSRSEMNVSTLELGDSALYLCASSLLTGHNSPLHFGNGTRLTVT.

The chain uses TRBV4-3 and TRBJ2-2; 7 positions agree with TRBD2. The CDR3 contains 16 residues. The trim removed 7 bases at V and 4 bases at J, leaving 12 bases unmatched. The germline CDR1 and CDR2 sequences are LGHNA and YSLEER. The CDR3 sequence: CASTRTGGMSTGELFF. In DNA, the CDR3 is TGCGCCAGCACCAGAACGGGGGGAATGAGCACCGGGGAGCTGTTTTTT.

This clone was seen a single time. V gene TRBV7-2 combines with J gene TRBJ1-2; the D gene is possibly TRBD1 (5 bases). Germline CDR1 is SGHTA and CDR2 is FQGNSA. The CDR3 runs 13 residues. V gave up 2 bases and J gave up 4 bases, with 8 bases separating them. The CDR3 is CASSLQGLYGYTF. The DNA of the CDR3 is TGTGCCAGCAGCTTACAGGGCCTCTATGGCTACACCTTC.

This clone was seen more than once but under ten times. This chain connects TRBV4-3 to TRBJ2-1, with D unclear. The CDR3 has 13 residues. CDR1 is LGHNA and CDR2 is YSLEER in the germline V gene. Trimming pared 5 bases from V and 4 bases from J, leaving 9 bases between. The CDR3 is CASSREVYNEQFF. The CDR3 nucleotides are TGCGCCAGCAGCAGAGAGGTTTACAATGAGCAGTTCTTC.

The chain has TRBV28 and TRBJ1-2; perhaps TRBD1 as D (5 bases). The germline V gene has CDR1 MDHEN and CDR2 SYDVKM. This CDR3 is built from 14 residues. Trimming removed 5 bases at V and 8 bases at J, with 18 bases between. CDR3 sequence: CASSLGGRRGGYTF. As DNA, the CDR3 is TGTGCCAGCAGTCTCGGCGGCCGAAGGGGCGGCTACACCTTC.

J is TRBJ2-1 and V is TRBV7-2; 7 nucleotides match TRBD2. The CDR3 has 14 residues. Germline V gives CDR1 SGHTA, CDR2 FQGNSA. V was clipped by 1 base and J by 9 bases; unmatched bases: 6. The CDR3 here is CASSLGGGRGEQFF. CDR3 in DNA: TGTGCCAGCAGCTTAGGGGGCGGGAGAGGTGAGCAGTTCTTC.

This clone was observed a handful of times. The rearrangement joins TRBV18 to TRBJ1-2; a possible D gene is TRBD1 (6 bases). The CDR3 is 15 residues long. The V gene's germline CDR1 is KGHSH and CDR2 LQKENI. V lost 4 bases, J lost 0 bases, and 12 bases lay in between. The CDR3 coding sequence is TGTGCCAGCTCACAAACGAGGGGGACTAACTATGGCTACACCTTC. Translation: CASSQTRGTNYGYTF.

The rearrangement links TRBV5-1 to TRBJ2-5, with TRBD1 matching 9 bases. The J call could be wrong; TRBJ2-7 is a better fit for the DNA end. The CDR3 is 15 amino acids. The germline V gene has CDR1 SGHRS and CDR2 YFSETQ. In nucleotides, the CDR3 is TGCGCCAGCAGCTTTACAGGGGGCAGGTCCTACGAGCAGTACTTC. As protein: CASSFTGGRSYEQYF.

This clone has only a few counts. The chain uses TRBV5-4 and TRBJ2-4, with 8 bases identical to TRBD1. The CDR3 is 14 residues long. Germline values: CDR1 SGHNT, CDR2 YYREEE (reference sequence). Unmatched junction bases numbered 4, after V lost 2 bases and J lost 6 bases. The CDR3 DNA follows: TGTGCCAGCAGCTTAGGACAGGGATTAAACATTCAGTACTTC. It is translated as CASSLGQGLNIQYF.

The CDR3 DNA reads TGTGCCAGCAGCTTACGAGGAATCGGCTATGGCTACACCTTC. It codes for CASSLRGIGYGYTF. V is TRBV7-8 and J is TRBJ1-2; D is unresolved. The CDR3 spans 14 residues. Germline CDR1 SGHVS, CDR2 FQNEAQ. Trimming shortened V by 2 bases and J by 4 bases, and 11 bases separated the two germline ends.

The CDR3 is CASNYMNTEAFF. In DNA, the CDR3 is TGTGCCAGCAATTACATGAACACTGAAGCTTTCTTT. J is TRBJ1-1 and V is TRBV6-1; no clear D. V shed 7 bases and J shed 0 bases, with 6 bases lying between them. This CDR3 is built from 12 residues. The V gene's germline CDR1 is MNHNS and CDR2 SASEGT.

This clone has just a few counts. The chain combines TRBV27 with TRBJ2-6, with 9 bases identical to TRBD1. Trimming cost V 4 bases and J 3 bases; bases outside gene matches: 13. This CDR3 comprises 19 residues. Germline V gene lookup returns CDR1 MNHEY and CDR2 SMNVEV (reference sequence). The CDR3 loop is CASSSLQGAFSFGANVLTF. CDR3 DNA: TGTGCCAGCAGTTCCTTACAGGGGGCTTTTTCTTTTGGGGCCAACGTCCTGACTTTC.

To note about this clone: This sample also contains other DNA sequences that code for the same CDR3. For the CDR3, the DNA is TGTGCCTGGAGTGTAGGGCTAGCGGGATACGAGCAGTACTTC. It yields the protein CAWSVGLAGYEQYF. V and J are TRBV30 and TRBJ2-7; 9 bases agree with TRBD2. The J segment lost 4 bases and the V segment lost 0 bases, leaving 4 bases of the junction unmatched. This CDR3 contains 14 residues. Germline CDR1 is GTSNPN and CDR2 is SVGIG (reference sequence).

The genes are TRBV7-9 and TRBJ2-3; 9 bases map to TRBD2. V shed 6 bases, J shed 4 bases, and the junction held 8 bases outside the gene matches. The CDR3 is 15 amino acids. From germline, CDR1 is SEHNR and CDR2 FQNEAQ (reference sequence). The CDR3 nucleotides read TGTGCCAGCAGTCATCTAGCGGGATCGTCAGATACGCAGTATTTT. It translates to CASSHLAGSSDTQYF.

The chain links TRBV6-5 to TRBJ1-5; D gene unclear. Germline values: CDR1 MNHEY, CDR2 SVGAGI. This CDR3 spans 14 amino acids. V shed 5 bases and J shed 7 bases, with 15 bases lying between them. The CDR3 bases are TGTGCCAGCAGTGACCGGAGCTGGCAACAGCCCCAGCATTTT. Its translation: CASSDRSWQQPQHF.

The genes are TRBV6-6 and TRBJ1-5, with unresolved D. Between the trimmed V and J ends, which lost 5 bases and 7 bases, there was a span of 12 bases. This CDR3 is 13 amino acids long. From germline, CDR1 is MNHNY and CDR2 SVGAGI (reference sequence). The CDR3 nucleotides read TGTGCCAGCAGTAAACCGGGGATCCAGCCCCAGCATTTT. As protein: CASSKPGIQPQHF.

The chain has TRBV4-3 and TRBJ2-7; 11 nucleotides agree with TRBD2. Trimming cost V 4 bases and J 1 base; bases outside gene matches: 3. CDR1 and CDR2 (germline): LGHNA, YSLEER. CDR3 length: 15 residues. CDR3 nucleotide sequence: TGCGCCAGCAGCCTACTAGCGGGGGCATCCTACGAGCAGTACTTC. Protein product: CASSLLAGASYEQYF.

A word on this clone: Germline is not matched at one junction end, which may reflect a read error. The chain couples TRBV7-9 to TRBJ1-2; maybe TRBD1 (6 bases). Germline CDR1 SEHNR, CDR2 FQNEAQ (reference sequence). The CDR3 extends over 12 amino acids. CDR3 sequence (DNA): TGTTCCAGCAGCTTAGGGGGGGAAGGCTACACCTTC. Translation gives CSSSLGGEGYTF.

For this clone: Germline is not matched at one junction end, which may reflect a read error. V is TRBV18 and J is TRBJ1-1, with D uncertain. The CDR3 spans 15 residues. The germline CDR1 and CDR2 sequences are KGHSH and LQKENI. This chain's CDR3 is CASSPPGRKNAEAFF. The CDR3, as DNA: TGTGCCAGCTCACCCCCCGGGAGGAAGAACGCTGAAGCTTTCTTT.

This clone was observed a single time. The CDR3 spells CASSVPGSDNTGELFF. In nucleotides, the CDR3 is TGTGCCAGCAGCGTCCCAGGTAGCGACAACACCGGGGAGCTGTTTTTT. This sequence joins TRBV9 and TRBJ2-2, with D perhaps TRBD2 (5 bases). V lost 2 bases and J 2 bases, leaving 13 bases between the germline ends. In germline, CDR1 is SGDLS, CDR2 YYNGEE. This CDR3 region has 16 residues.